This T cell receptor beta chain was sequenced for a study of PD-1 blockade in mismatch repair-deficient tumors. Overall study: Enrolled 2013-2016, patients had progressing, pretreated mismatch repair-deficient cancers of over nine types. Study-level findings and limits: Tumor-resident clones, often undetectable pretreatment in blood, expanded then contracted after pembrolizumab.

Here immunoSEQ multiplex PCR was the method, and the copy in TCRdb shows in-frame clones only, minus some. The table lists about 19,000 clones, 82% of them singletons. With regard to this clone: Its specificity is not known.

Mismatch repair deficiency was confirmed in all patients, by PCR or immunohistochemistry. The CDR3 totals 12 residues. Between the trimmed V and J ends, which lost 3 bases and 11 bases, there was a span of 14 bases. Per germline, CDR1 MNHEY and CDR2 SMNVEV (reference sequence). The sequence was obtained from an adult with mismatch repair-deficient cancer. Here the sequenced sample was PBMCs, taken 52 weeks after starting pembrolizumab. The chain uses TRBV27 and TRBJ2-7, with a possible D match to TRBD2 (5 bases). CDR3 sequence (DNA): TGTGCCAGCAGTTTTGTTGGAGGACTCGAGTACTTC. It codes for CASSFVGGLEYF.